These 24 T cell receptor beta chains originate from one sample sequenced in a study of cytomegalovirus exposure and HLA in healthy donors. The PCR employed 60 Vbeta primers together with 13 Jbeta primers. Assay used: immunoSEQ multiplex PCR; TCRdb lists only in-frame clones, some missing. The sample shows 100,000 to 150,000 clones, roughly four fifths of them seen only once. The specimen sequenced was PBMCs. These TCRs come from a woman in her forties or fifties in good health and CMV-seropositive.

This clone was picked up one time. The chain recombines TRBV9 with TRBJ2-3, with D possibly being TRBD2 (7 bases). The CDR3 runs 17 residues. Germline V lookup: CDR1 SGDLS, CDR2 YYNGEE. V was trimmed by 4 bases and J by 2 bases, leaving 20 bases between them. The CDR3 region has the DNA TGTGCCAGCAGCTTTTCCGGGGGGCCTTACACCACAGATACGCAGTATTTT. Amino acids: CASSFSGGPYTTDTQYF. Full variable domain (remainder filled in from reference TRBV9 and TRBJ2-3): DSGVTQTPKHLITATGQRVTLRCSPRSGDLSVYWYQQSLDQGLQFLIQYYNGEERAKGNILERFSAQQFPDLHSELNLSSLELGDSALYFCASSFSGGPYTTDTQYFGPGTRLTVL.

This clone has a single count. The chain couples TRBV10-1 to TRBJ1-1; 9 bases are shared with TRBD1. Germline CDR1 is WNHNN and CDR2 is SYGVQD (reference sequence). This CDR3 region has 14 residues. V trimming: 5 bases; J trimming: 4 bases; junction bases outside the gene matches: 5. The CDR3 DNA follows: TGCGCCAGCAGTAAGGGACAGGGCGTCACTGAAGCTTTCTTT. Protein product: CASSKGQGVTEAFF.

The V and J genes are TRBV9 and TRBJ2-2; the match to TRBD1 covers 8 bases. This CDR3 has 15 residues. Unmatched junction bases numbered 5, after V lost 2 bases and J lost 5 bases. Germline CDR1 and CDR2: SGDLS and YYNGEE. The CDR3 sequence: CASSVDRDGTGELFF. CDR3 nucleotide sequence: TGTGCCAGCAGCGTGGACAGGGATGGGACCGGGGAGCTGTTTTTT. Variable domain in full (rest from reference TRBV9 and TRBJ2-2): DSGVTQTPKHLITATGQRVTLRCSPRSGDLSVYWYQQSLDQGLQFLIQYYNGEERAKGNILERFSAQQFPDLHSELNLSSLELGDSALYFCASSVDRDGTGELFFGEGSRLTVL.

This clone was detected only a few times. Written as DNA, the CDR3 is TGTGCCAGCAGCTACCGACAGAGCACAGATACGCAGTATTTT. Protein sequence: CASSYRQSTDTQYF. The chain employs TRBV9 and TRBJ2-3; maybe TRBD1 (5 bases). Germline loops: CDR1 SGDLS, CDR2 YYNGEE. The CDR3 loop spans 14 amino acids. Trimming removed 4 bases at V and 0 bases at J, with 9 bases between.

This rearrangement joins TRBV19 to TRBJ1-2, with a tentative D call TRBD1 (5 bases). The CDR3 contains 16 residues. V was trimmed by 3 bases and J by 3 bases, leaving 17 bases between them. Per germline, CDR1 LNHDA and CDR2 SQIVND (reference sequence). The CDR3 DNA reads as TGTGCCAGTAGTATGCCCCGGGACTCCAGGGACTATGGCTACACCTTC. It yields the protein CASSMPRDSRDYGYTF.

The chain has TRBV6-1 and TRBJ2-2; D may be TRBD1 (7 bases). The CDR3 covers 14 residues. Germline CDR1 and CDR2: MNHNS and SASEGT. The ends were cut back, 5 bases at V and 7 bases at J, with 14 bases in the middle. The CDR3 is CASSLGGGNGELFF. For the CDR3, the DNA is TGTGCCAGCAGTTTAGGGGGCGGGAACGGGGAGCTGTTTTTT.

There are a few counts of this clone. The chain employs TRBV7-8 and TRBJ1-2; tentatively, D is TRBD1 (6 bases). The CDR3 loop spans 16 amino acids. Germline-derived CDR1 and CDR2 are SGHVS and FQNEAQ. Between the trimmed V and J ends, which lost 2 bases and 6 bases, there was a span of 19 bases. The CDR3 here is CASSLFSPGGRDGYTF. CDR3 bases: TGTGCCAGCAGCTTATTTTCGCCTGGGGGCAGGGATGGCTACACCTTC.

J is TRBJ2-3 and V is TRBV7-2, with TRBD1 matching 11 bases. The CDR3 consists of 15 residues. Germline V gives CDR1 SGHTA, CDR2 FQGNSA. V was pared by 4 bases and J by 7 bases, with 7 bases of the junction left unmatched. CDR3 in amino acids: CASSSRTGGVNTQYF. The CDR3, as DNA: TGTGCCAGCAGCTCTCGGACAGGGGGCGTCAATACGCAGTATTTT.

The rearrangement joins TRBV4-2 to TRBJ2-7, with 10 bases matching TRBD1. The CDR3 has 20 amino acids. CDR1 is LGHNA, CDR2 YNFKEQ, per germline. The V and J ends lost 0 bases and 2 bases, in that order; junction bases with no gene match: 16. The CDR3 bases are TGTGCCAGCAGCCAAGATTACCCTCGGACAGGGGGGTCTGTGACCTACGAGCAGTACTTC. It yields the protein CASSQDYPRTGGSVTYEQYF.

With respect to this clone: The identical CDR3 is also encoded by other nucleotide sequences in the sample. The chain uses TRBV9 and TRBJ2-7; 7 bases fit TRBD1. This CDR3 comprises 14 residues. V trimming: 4 bases; J trimming: 3 bases; junction bases outside the gene matches: 7. In germline, CDR1 is SGDLS, CDR2 YYNGEE. The CDR3 DNA reads as TGTGCCAGCAGCTCAGGCCGGGACAGCTACGAGCAGTACTTC. Protein sequence: CASSSGRDSYEQYF.

In its sample, this clone was seen once. The chain couples TRBV12-5 to TRBJ1-2, with TRBD1 matching 11 bases. This CDR3 has 16 amino acids. Germline V gene sequence: CDR1 LGHNT, CDR2 FRNRAP. The J segment lost 6 bases and the V segment lost 4 bases, leaving 10 bases of the junction unmatched. The CDR3 is CASGWEGQGVTNGYTF. Here the CDR3 DNA reads TGTGCTAGTGGTTGGGAGGGACAGGGGGTTACCAATGGCTACACCTTC. The full variable domain, rest sourced from reference TRBV12-5 and TRBJ1-2, is DARVTQTPRHKVTEMGQEVTMRCQPILGHNTVFWYRQTMMQGLELLAYFRNRAPLDDSGMPKDRFSAEMPDATLATLKIQPSEPRDSAVYFCASGWEGQGVTNGYTFGSGTRLTVV.

The J gene is TRBJ2-3, the V gene TRBV4-2, with a weak D call TRBD2 (5 bases). Germline assignment: CDR1 LGHNA and CDR2 YNFKEQ. Trimming cost V 0 bases and J 5 bases, with 15 bases left between them. The CDR3 consists of 16 residues. The CDR3 here is CASSQDPRSGVDTQYF. The CDR3 DNA is TGTGCCAGCAGCCAAGATCCTAGGTCCGGGGTAGATACGCAGTATTTT.

This clone was picked up one time. This rearrangement joins TRBV6-5 to TRBJ1-6; 7 bases line up with TRBD1. The CDR3 has 15 amino acids. The J segment lost 11 bases and the V segment lost 6 bases, leaving 13 bases of the junction unmatched. Germline CDR1 reads MNHEY; CDR2 reads SVGAGI. The CDR3 DNA follows: TGTGCCAGCAGACTGGGACAGTTTTTATTTACACCCCTCCACTTT. Translating gives CASRLGQFLFTPLHF.

The gene calls are TRBV5-1 and TRBJ2-1; maybe TRBD2 (7 bases). Trimming pared 4 bases from V and 4 bases from J, leaving 18 bases between. The CDR3 has 16 amino acids. Germline V gives CDR1 SGHRS, CDR2 YFSETQ. The CDR3 region has the DNA TGCGCCAGCAGCGGATTTCGGGGGGCGGGGTACAATGAGCAGTTCTTC. It codes for CASSGFRGAGYNEQFF.

The genes are TRBV29-1 and TRBJ2-7, with a possible D match to TRBD1 (5 bases). Trimming removed 2 bases from V and 7 bases from J, with 15 bases in between. The CDR3 extends over 13 amino acids. Germline CDR1 is SQVTM and CDR2 is ANQGSEA. The CDR3 DNA sequence: TGCAGCGTTGAATACAGGAGCGCGGAGGAGCAGTACTTC. It codes for CSVEYRSAEEQYF.

This clone was seen more than once but under ten times. The rearrangement joins TRBV2 to TRBJ2-5; D possibly corresponds to TRBD2 (7 bases). Germline assignment: CDR1 SNHLY and CDR2 FYNNEI. Trimming took 9 bases from V and 4 from J, leaving 15 bases between them. CDR3 length: 13 residues. The CDR3 DNA follows: TGTGCCAGGGGGGGGCAGACACGAGAGACCCAGTACTTC. This sequence encodes CARGGQTRETQYF.

The J gene is TRBJ1-1, the V gene TRBV7-9, with 7 nucleotides matching TRBD1. Germline V gene data show CDR1 as SEHNR and CDR2 as FQNEAQ (reference sequence). The CDR3 extends over 14 amino acids. V lost 0 bases and J lost 3; bases outside the gene matches: 1. CDR3 nucleotides: TGTGCCAGCAGCTTAGCTAGGGGGCACACTGAAGCTTTCTTT. It yields the protein CASSLARGHTEAFF.

The count of this clone is one. This sequence joins TRBV5-1 and TRBJ2-5; the match to TRBD2 covers 8 bases. The CDR3 extends over 15 amino acids. V lost 3 bases and J lost 2; bases outside the gene matches: 6. Germline assignment: CDR1 SGHRS and CDR2 YFSETQ. CDR3 in amino acids: CASSSDGTRQETQYF. CDR3 nucleotide sequence: TGCGCCAGCAGCTCCGACGGGACTAGACAAGAGACCCAGTACTTC.

This rearrangement joins TRBV5-4 to TRBJ2-5, with a possible D match to TRBD1 (5 bases). Trimming took 0 bases from V and 6 from J, leaving 12 bases between them. Germline V CDR1 and CDR2: SGHNT, YYREEE (reference sequence). The CDR3 is made up of 14 amino acids. CDR3 in DNA: TGTGCCAGCAGCTTGGAGTCAGGGTTAAAGACCCAGTACTTC. Translating it yields CASSLESGLKTQYF.

As for this clone: At one end the junction does not follow the germline gene, possibly because of a read error. The rearrangement uses TRBV19 and TRBJ2-3; maybe TRBD2 (5 bases). The germline CDR1 and CDR2 sequences are LNHDA and SQIVND (reference sequence). The CDR3 is made up of 12 amino acids. CDR3: CASSIERTGLHF. DNA of the CDR3: TGTGCCAGTAGTATAGAGAGGACTGGATTGCATTTT.

On this clone itself: One end of the junction varies from germline; a read error may be responsible. The chain combines TRBV27 with TRBJ2-3; 8 bases are a match to TRBD2. The germline V gene has CDR1 MNHEY and CDR2 SMNVEV (reference sequence). This CDR3 region has 14 residues. Written as DNA, the CDR3 is TGTGCCAACAGTACGGGCGGGGGGCCGGGTACGCAGTATTTT. It codes for CANSTGGGPGTQYF.

This chain joins TRBV9 and TRBJ2-5, with 8 nucleotides matching TRBD1. With the DNA end fitting TRBJ2-7 better, the J assignment may be wrong. The CDR3 totals 14 residues. Germline V CDR1 and CDR2: SGDLS, YYNGEE. Here the CDR3 reads CASSVLDRGYEQYF. CDR3 nucleotides: TGTGCCAGCAGCGTTTTAGACAGGGGTTACGAGCAGTACTTC.

There are a few counts of this clone. The CDR3: CASSQEPLFGELFF. CDR3 coding DNA: TGCGCCAGCAGCCAAGAGCCACTTTTCGGGGAGCTGTTTTTT. The rearrangement joins TRBV4-3 to TRBJ2-2, with D uncertain. The ends were cut back, 0 bases at V and 7 bases at J, with 9 bases in the middle. The CDR3 runs 14 residues. Looked up from germline, CDR1 is LGHNA and CDR2 is YSLEER.

The V and J genes are TRBV7-2 and TRBJ2-3, with 11 bases aligning to TRBD2. The trim removed 4 bases at V and 4 bases at J, leaving 7 bases unmatched. There are 16 residues in the CDR3. Germline values: CDR1 SGHTA, CDR2 FQGNSA. The CDR3 region is CASSSLSSGGADTQYF. The CDR3 DNA reads TGTGCCAGCAGCTCTTTGAGTAGCGGGGGGGCAGATACGCAGTATTTT.